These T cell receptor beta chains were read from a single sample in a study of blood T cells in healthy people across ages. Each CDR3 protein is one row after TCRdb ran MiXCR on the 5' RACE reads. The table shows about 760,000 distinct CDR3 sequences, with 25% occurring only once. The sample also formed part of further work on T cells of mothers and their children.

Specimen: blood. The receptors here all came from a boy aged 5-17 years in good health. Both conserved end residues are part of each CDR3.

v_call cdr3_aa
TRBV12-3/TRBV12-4 CASSLGRNRFLYGYTF
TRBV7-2 CASSIAGQPTQYF
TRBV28 CASNVINKARSETQYF
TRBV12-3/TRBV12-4 CASSPGVAGGETQYF
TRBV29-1 CSVEPPYFTWGYTF
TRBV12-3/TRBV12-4 CASSLAPGDVLNTGELFF
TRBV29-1 CSVSSNEQFF
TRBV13 CASSFLLAGGDTDTQYF
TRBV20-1 CSARKAEQFF
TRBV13 CASSPLGTTYNEQFF
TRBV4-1 CASSQVTGGFYNEQFF
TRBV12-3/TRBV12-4 CASSLMERTEAFF
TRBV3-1 CASSQEGFIGELFF
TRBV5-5 CASSYPGTDATYEQYF
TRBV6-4 CASSVANTGELFF
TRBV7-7 CASSSPGITSYNEQFF
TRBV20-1 CSARPQGDIQYF
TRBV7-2 CASSFNRPGELFF
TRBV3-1 CASSQYRDSPYEQYF
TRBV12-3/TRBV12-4 CASTPDALTYNEQFF
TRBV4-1 CASSQEVREHSYEQYF
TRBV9 CASSPQLGLATYEQFF
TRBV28 CASSWDRYTDTQYF
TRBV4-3 CASSQAVATTLVDTQYF
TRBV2 CASSLDRPNYNEQFF
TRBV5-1 CASTKTSGTSYEQYF
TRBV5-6 CASSLSGSRNEQFF
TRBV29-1 CSVEDGETQYF
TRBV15 CATSRVPGTVDTQYF
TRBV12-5 CAELGQGENIQYF
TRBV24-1 CATSEVGYETQYF
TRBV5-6 CASSPKGGAAGELFF
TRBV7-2 CASRTTNYNEQFF
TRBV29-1 CSVTTDAGTGAIYGYTF
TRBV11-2 CASSPLQGLRTASYEQYF
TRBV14 CASSVVAGGSYNEQFF
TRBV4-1 CASSQTSGGAPDTQYF
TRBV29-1 CSVKDRAIEQYF